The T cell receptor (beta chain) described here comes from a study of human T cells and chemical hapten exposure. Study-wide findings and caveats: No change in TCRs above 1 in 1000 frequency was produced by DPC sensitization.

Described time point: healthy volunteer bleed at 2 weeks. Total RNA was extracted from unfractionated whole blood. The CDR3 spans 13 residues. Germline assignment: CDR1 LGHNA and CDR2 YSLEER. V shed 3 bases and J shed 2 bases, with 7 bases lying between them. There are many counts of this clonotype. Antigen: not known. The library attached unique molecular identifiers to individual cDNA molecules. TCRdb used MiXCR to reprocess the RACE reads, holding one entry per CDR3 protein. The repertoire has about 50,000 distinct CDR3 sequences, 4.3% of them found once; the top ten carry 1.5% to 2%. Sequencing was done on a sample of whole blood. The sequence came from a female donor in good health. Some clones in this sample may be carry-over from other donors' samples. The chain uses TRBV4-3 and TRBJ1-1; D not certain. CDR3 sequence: CASSQPHNTEAFF. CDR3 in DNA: TGCGCCAGCAGCCAGCCCCATAACACTGAAGCTTTCTTT.